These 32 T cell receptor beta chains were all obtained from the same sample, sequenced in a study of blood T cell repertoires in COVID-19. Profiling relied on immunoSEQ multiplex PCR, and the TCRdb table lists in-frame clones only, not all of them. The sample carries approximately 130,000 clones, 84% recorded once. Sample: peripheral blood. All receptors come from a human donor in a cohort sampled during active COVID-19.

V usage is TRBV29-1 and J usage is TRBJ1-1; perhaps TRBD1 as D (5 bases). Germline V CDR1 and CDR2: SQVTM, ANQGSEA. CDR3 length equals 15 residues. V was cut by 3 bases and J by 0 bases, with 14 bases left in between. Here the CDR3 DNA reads TGCAGCGTTGACGTGGCAGGGAAAATGAACACTGAAGCTTTCTTT. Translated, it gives CSVDVAGKMNTEAFF.

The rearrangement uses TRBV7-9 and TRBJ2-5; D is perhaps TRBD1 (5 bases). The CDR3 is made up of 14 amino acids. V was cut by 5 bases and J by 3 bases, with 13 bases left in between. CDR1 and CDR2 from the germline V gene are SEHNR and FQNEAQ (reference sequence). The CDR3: CASSPYQGEETQYF. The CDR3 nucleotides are TGTGCCAGCAGCCCGTATCAAGGGGAAGAGACCCAGTACTTC.

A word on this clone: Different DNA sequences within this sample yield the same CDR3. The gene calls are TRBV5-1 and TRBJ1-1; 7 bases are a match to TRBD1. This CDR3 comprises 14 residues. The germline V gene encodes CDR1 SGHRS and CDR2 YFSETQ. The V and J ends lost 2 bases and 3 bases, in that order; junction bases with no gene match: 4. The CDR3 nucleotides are TGCGCCAGCAGCTTCCTTACAGGGGACACTGAAGCTTTCTTT. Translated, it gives CASSFLTGDTEAFF. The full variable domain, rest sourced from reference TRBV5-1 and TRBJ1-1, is KAGVTQTPRYLIKTRGQQVTLSCSPISGHRSVSWYQQTPGQGLQFLFEYFSETQRNKGNFPGRFSGRQFSNSRSEMNVSTLELGDSALYLCASSFLTGDTEAFFGQGTRLTVV.

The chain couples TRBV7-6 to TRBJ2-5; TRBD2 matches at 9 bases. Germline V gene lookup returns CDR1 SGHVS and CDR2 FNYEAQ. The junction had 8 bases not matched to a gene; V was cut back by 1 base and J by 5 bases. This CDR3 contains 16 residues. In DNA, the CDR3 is TGTGCCAGCAGCTTAGAGGCGCGGGGGGGCTGGGAGACCCAGTACTTC. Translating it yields CASSLEARGGWETQYF.

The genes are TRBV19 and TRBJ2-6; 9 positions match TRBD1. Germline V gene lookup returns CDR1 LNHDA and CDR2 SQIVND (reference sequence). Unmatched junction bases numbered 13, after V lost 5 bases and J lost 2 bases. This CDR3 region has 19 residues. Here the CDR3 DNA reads TGTGCCAGTAGTTCCCTCTCCGGGACAGGGTCCCCTGGGGCCAACGTCCTGACTTTC. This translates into CASSSLSGTGSPGANVLTF.

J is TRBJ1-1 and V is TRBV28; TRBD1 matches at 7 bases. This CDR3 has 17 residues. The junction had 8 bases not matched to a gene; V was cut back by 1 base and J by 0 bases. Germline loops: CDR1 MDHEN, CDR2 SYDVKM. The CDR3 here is CASSLYGQVRVNTEAFF. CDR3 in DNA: TGTGCCAGCAGTTTATACGGACAGGTTAGGGTGAACACTGAAGCTTTCTTT.

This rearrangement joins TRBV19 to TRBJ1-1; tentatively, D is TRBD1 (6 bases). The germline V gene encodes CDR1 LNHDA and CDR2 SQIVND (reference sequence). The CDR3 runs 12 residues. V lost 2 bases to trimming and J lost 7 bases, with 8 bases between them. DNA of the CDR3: TGTGCCAGTAGTATAAGGGGGGGTGAAGCTTTCTTT. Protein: CASSIRGGEAFF.

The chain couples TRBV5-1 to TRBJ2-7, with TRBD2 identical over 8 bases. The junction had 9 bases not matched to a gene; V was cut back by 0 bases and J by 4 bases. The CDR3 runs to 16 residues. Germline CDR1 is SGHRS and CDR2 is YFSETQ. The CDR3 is CASSLAGGVKGYEQYF. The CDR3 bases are TGCGCCAGCAGCTTGGCCGGGGGGGTAAAGGGATACGAGCAGTACTTC.

DNA of the CDR3: TGTGCCAGCAGTGAAGAATTTATTTCGGGCGAGCAGTACTTC. Translating gives CASSEEFISGEQYF. V and J are TRBV2 and TRBJ2-7, with no clear D. Germline CDR1 is SNHLY and CDR2 is FYNNEI. The CDR3 has 14 residues. Deletions cut 1 base from V and 6 bases from J, with 13 bases between. Together with reference TRBV2 and TRBJ2-7, the CDR3 gives the full variable domain: EPEVTQTPSHQVTQMGQEVILRCVPISNHLYFYWYRQILGQKVEFLVSFYNNEISEKSEIFDDQFSVERPDGSNFTLKIRSTKLEDSAMYFCASSEEFISGEQYFGPGTRLTVT.

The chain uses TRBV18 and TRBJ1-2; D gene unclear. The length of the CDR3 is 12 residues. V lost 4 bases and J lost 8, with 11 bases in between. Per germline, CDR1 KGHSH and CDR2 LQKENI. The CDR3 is CASSLGEEGYTF. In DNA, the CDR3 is TGTGCCAGCTCACTTGGGGAGGAAGGCTACACCTTC.

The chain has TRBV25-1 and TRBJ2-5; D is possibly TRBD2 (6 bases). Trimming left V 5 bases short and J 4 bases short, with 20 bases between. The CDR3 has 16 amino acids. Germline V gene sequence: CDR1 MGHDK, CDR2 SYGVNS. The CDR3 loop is CASSPLVAGIVETQYF. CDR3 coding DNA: TGTGCCAGCAGTCCCTTGGTCGCGGGGATCGTAGAGACCCAGTACTTC.

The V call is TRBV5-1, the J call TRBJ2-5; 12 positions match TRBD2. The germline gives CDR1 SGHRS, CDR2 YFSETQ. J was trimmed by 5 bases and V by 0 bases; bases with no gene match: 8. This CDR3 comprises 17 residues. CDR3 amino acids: CASSLVPSGGAGETQYF. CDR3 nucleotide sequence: TGCGCCAGCAGCTTGGTCCCTAGCGGGGGGGCAGGCGAGACCCAGTACTTC.

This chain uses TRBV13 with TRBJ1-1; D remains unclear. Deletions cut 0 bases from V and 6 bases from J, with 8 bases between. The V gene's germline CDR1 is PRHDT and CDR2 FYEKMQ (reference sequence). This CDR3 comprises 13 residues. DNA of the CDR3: TGTGCCAGCAGCTTAGGCAGTTTTCCTGAAGCTTTCTTT. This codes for CASSLGSFPEAFF.

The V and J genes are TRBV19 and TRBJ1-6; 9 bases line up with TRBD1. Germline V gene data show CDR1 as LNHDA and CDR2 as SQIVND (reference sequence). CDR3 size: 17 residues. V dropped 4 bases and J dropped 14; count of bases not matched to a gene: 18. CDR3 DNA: TGTGCCAGTAGTAACACCCCCCCGGGGACAGGGCAGGGGGCCCTCCACTTT. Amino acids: CASSNTPPGTGQGALHF.

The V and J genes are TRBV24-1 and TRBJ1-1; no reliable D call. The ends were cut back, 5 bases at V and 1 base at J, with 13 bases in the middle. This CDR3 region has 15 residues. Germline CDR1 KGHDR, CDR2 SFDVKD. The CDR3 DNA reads TGTGCCACCAGTGGGTGGGCAGGCAGGAACACTGAAGCTTTCTTT. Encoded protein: CATSGWAGRNTEAFF.

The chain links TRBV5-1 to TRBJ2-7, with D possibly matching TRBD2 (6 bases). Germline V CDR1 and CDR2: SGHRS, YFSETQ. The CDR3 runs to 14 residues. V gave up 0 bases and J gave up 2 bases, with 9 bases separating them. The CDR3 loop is CASSLAGDAYEQYF. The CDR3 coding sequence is TGCGCCAGCAGCTTGGCGGGGGATGCCTACGAGCAGTACTTC.

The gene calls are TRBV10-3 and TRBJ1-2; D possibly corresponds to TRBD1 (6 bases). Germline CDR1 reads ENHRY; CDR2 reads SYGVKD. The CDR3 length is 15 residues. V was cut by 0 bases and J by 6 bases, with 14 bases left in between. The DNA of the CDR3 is TGTGCCATCAGTGAGTCCGGCAGGGGAGTCCATGGCTACACCTTC. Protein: CAISESGRGVHGYTF.

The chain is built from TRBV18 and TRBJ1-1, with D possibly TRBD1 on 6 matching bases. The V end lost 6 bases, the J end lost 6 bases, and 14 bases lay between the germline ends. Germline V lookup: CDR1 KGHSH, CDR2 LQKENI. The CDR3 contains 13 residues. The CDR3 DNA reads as TGTGCCAGCTCGCAGAACAGGGTCGCTGAAGCTTTCTTT. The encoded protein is CASSQNRVAEAFF.

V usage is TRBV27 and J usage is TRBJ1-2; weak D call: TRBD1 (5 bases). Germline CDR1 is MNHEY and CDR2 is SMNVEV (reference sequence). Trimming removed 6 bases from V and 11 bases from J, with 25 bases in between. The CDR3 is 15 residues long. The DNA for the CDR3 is TGTGCCAGCAGCCCAGGACCCGGGCGGCTCTCAGGGTACACCTTC. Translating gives CASSPGPGRLSGYTF.

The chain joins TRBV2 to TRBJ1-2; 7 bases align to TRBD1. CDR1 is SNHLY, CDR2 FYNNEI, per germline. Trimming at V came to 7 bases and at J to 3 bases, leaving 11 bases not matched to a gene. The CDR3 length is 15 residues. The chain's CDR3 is CASTLDAGGYYGYTF. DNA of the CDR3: TGTGCCAGCACCCTCGACGCAGGGGGTTACTATGGCTACACCTTC.

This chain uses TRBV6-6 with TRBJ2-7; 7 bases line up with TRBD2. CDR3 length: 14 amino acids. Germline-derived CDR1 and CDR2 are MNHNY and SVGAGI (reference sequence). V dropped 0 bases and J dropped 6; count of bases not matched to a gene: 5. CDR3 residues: CASSYSGGSLEQYF. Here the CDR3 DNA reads TGTGCCAGCAGTTACTCGGGGGGGAGTCTCGAGCAGTACTTC.

The CDR3, as DNA: TGTGCCAGCAGTGAAGGGACAGGGAGGATCACTGAAGCTTTCTTT. It specifies CASSEGTGRITEAFF. V and J are TRBV2 and TRBJ1-1; TRBD1 matches at 8 bases. CDR1 is SNHLY, CDR2 FYNNEI, per germline. Trimming at V came to 1 base and at J to 4 bases, leaving 5 bases not matched to a gene. The CDR3 contains 15 residues.

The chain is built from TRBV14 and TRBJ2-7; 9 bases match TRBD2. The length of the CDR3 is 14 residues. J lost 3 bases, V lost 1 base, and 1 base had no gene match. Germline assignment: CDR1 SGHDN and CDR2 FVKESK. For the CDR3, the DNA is TGTGCCAGCAGCCAAGGGCGGGGGGGCTACGAGCAGTACTTC. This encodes CASSQGRGGYEQYF.

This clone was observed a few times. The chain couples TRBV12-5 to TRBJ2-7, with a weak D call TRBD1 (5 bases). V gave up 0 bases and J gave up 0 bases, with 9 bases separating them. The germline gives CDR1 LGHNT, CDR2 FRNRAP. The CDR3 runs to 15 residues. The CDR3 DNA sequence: TGTGCTAGTGGTTTGGTAGAGACAGTCTCCTACGAGCAGTACTTC. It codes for CASGLVETVSYEQYF.

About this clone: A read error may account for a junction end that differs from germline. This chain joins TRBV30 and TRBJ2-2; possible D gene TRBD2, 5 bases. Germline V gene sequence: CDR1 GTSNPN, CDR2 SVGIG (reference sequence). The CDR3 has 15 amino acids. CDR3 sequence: CAPSDCIFEHRGAVF. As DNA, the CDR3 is TGTGCCCCCTCGGATTGTATTTTCGAACACCGGGGAGCTGTTTTT.

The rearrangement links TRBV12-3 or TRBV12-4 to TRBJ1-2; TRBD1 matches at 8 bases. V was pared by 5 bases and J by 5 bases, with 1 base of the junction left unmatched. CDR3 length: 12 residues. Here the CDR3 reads CASSGQGYGYTF. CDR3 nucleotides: TGTGCCAGCAGTGGACAGGGATATGGCTACACCTTC.

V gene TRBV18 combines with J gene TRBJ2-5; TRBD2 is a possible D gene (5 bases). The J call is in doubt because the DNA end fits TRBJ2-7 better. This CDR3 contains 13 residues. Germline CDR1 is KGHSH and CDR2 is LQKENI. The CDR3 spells CASIASQSDEQYF. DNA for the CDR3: TGTGCCAGTATAGCGTCCCAATCGGACGAGCAGTACTTC.

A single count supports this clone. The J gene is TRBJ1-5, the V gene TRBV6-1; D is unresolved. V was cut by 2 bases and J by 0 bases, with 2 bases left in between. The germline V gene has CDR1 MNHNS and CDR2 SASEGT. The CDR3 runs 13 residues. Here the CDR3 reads CASSELSNQPQHF. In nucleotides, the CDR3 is TGTGCCAGCAGTGAACTTAGCAATCAGCCCCAGCATTTT.

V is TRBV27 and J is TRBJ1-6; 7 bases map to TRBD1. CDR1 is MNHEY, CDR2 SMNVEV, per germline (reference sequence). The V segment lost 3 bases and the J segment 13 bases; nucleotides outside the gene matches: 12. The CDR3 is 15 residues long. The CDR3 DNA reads TGTGCCAGCAGTTTCGACCTGGACAGGTTTTCGCCCCTCCACTTT. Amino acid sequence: CASSFDLDRFSPLHF.

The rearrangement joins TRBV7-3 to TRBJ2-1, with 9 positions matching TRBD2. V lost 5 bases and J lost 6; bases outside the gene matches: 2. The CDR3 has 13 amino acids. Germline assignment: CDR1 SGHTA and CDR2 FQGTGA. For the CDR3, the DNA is TGTGCCAGCAGCAGAGCGGGGGGCAATGAGCAGTTCTTC. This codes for CASSRAGGNEQFF.

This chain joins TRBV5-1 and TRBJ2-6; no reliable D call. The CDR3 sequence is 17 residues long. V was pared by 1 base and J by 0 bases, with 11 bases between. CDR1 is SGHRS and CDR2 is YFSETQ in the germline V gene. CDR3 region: CASSLTENHSGANVLTF. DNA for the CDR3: TGCGCCAGCAGCTTGACAGAGAACCACTCTGGGGCCAACGTCCTGACTTTC. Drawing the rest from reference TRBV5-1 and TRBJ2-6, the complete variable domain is KAGVTQTPRYLIKTRGQQVTLSCSPISGHRSVSWYQQTPGQGLQFLFEYFSETQRNKGNFPGRFSGRQFSNSRSEMNVSTLELGDSALYLCASSLTENHSGANVLTFGAGSRLTVL.

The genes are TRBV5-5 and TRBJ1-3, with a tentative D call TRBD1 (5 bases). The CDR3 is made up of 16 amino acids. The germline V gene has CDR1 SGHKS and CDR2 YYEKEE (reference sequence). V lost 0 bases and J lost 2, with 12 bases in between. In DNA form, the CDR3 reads TGTGCCAGCAGCTTGGTAGCGGCAGGGACTGGAAACACCATATATTTT. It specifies CASSLVAAGTGNTIYF.